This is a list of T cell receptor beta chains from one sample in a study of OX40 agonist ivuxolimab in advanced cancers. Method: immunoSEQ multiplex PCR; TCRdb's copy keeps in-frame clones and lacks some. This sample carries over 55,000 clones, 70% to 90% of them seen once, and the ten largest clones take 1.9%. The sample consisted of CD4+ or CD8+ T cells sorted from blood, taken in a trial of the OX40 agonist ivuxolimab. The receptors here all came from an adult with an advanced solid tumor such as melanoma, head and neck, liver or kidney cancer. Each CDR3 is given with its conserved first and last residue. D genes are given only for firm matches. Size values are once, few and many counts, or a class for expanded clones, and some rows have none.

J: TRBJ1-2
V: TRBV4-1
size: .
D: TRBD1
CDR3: CASGTGMEYGYTF
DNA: TGCGCCAGCGGGACAGGGATGGAGTATGGCTACACCTTC

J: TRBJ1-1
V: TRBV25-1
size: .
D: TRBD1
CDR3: CATGAVSEAFF
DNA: TGTGCGACAGGGGCAGTATCTGAAGCTTTCTTT

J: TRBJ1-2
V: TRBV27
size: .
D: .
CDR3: CASSSLDRVYGYTF
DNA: TGTGCCAGCAGTTCCCTCGACAGAGTCTATGGCTACACCTTC

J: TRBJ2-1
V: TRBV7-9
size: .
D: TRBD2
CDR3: CASSPRGGEIYNEQFF
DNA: TGTGCCAGCAGCCCCCGGGGGGGGGAAATATACAATGAGCAGTTCTTC

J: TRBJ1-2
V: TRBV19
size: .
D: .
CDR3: CASTPADGVSYGYTF
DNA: TGTGCCAGTACTCCCGCGGACGGAGTCAGCTATGGCTACACCTTC

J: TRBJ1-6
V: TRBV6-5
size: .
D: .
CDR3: CASSWDTPYNSPLHF
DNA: TGTGCCAGCAGTTGGGACACTCCCTATAATTCACCCCTCCACTTT

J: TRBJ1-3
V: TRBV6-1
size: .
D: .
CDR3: CASTNPGTSTNTIYF
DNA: TGTGCCAGCACCAACCCTGGGACCTCCACAAACACCATATATTTT

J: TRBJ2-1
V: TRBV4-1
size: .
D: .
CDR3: CASSQRLGVPPSYNEQFF
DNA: TGCGCCAGCAGCCAACGTTTAGGGGTCCCTCCCTCCTACAATGAGCAGTTCTTC

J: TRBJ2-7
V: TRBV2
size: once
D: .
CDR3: CASSEWGRDEQYF
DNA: TGTGCCAGCAGTGAATGGGGTCGCGACGAGCAGTACTTC

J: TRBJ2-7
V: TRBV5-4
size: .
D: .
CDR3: CASSSALASNEQYF
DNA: TGTGCCAGCAGCTCGGCTCTAGCGTCCAACGAGCAGTACTTC

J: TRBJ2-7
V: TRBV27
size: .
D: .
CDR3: CASILRAGSRVGDYEQYF
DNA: TGCGCCAGCATCTTACGGGCAGGATCGAGGGTGGGGGACTACGAGCAGTACTTC

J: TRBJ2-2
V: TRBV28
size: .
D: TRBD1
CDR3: CASTYRGKYTGELFF
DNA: TGTGCCAGCACCTACAGGGGGAAATACACCGGGGAGCTGTTTTTT

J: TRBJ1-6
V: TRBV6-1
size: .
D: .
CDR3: CASRSDLSSPLHF
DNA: TGTGCCAGCAGAAGTGACTTGAGTTCACCCCTCCACTTT

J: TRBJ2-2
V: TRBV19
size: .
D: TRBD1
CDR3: CATPMGDRYTGELFF
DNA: TGTGCCACCCCAATGGGGGACAGGTACACCGGGGAGCTGTTTTTT

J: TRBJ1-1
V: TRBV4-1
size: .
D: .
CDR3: CASSQDTSRAGTEAFF
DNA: TGCGCCAGCAGCCAAGATACCAGCAGGGCCGGCACTGAAGCTTTCTTT

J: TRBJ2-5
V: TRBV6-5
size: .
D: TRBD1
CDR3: CASSYSDRGRETQYF
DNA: TGTGCCAGCAGTTACTCCGACAGGGGCCGGGAGACCCAGTACTTC

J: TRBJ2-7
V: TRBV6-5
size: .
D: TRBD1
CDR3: CASSLGTGEQYF
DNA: TGTGCCAGCAGCCTCGGGACAGGCGAGCAGTACTTC

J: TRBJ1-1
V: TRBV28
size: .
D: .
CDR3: CANPAAGNLNTEAFF
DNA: TGTGCCAACCCAGCAGCGGGCAATCTGAACACTGAAGCTTTCTTT

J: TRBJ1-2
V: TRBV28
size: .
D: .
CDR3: CASEDSNYGYTF
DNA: TGTGCCAGCGAGGACAGCAACTATGGCTACACCTTC

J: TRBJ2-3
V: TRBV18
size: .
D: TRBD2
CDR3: CASSPVPSGTRTDTQYF
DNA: TGTGCCAGCTCACCAGTACCTAGCGGGACTCGCACAGATACGCAGTATTTT

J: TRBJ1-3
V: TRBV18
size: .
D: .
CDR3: CASSSQVGNTIYF
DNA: TGTGCCAGCTCATCCCAGGTTGGAAACACCATATATTTT

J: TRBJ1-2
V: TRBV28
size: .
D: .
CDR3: CATQRLRGNYGYTF
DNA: TGTGCCACCCAACGCCTGCGTGGTAACTATGGCTACACCTTC

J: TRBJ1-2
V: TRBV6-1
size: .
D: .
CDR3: CASTLQLLYGYTF
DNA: TGTGCCAGCACATTACAGCTCCTGTATGGCTACACCTTC

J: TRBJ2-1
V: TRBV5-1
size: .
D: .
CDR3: CASSLEGNEQFF
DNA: TGCGCCAGCAGCTTGGAGGGGAATGAGCAGTTCTTC

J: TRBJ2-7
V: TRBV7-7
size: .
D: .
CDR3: CASSPAQGKGEQYF
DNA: TGTGCCAGCAGCCCGGCGCAGGGGAAAGGCGAGCAGTACTTC

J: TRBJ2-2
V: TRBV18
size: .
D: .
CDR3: CASSPVQNTGELFF
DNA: TGTGCCAGCTCACCTGTCCAGAACACCGGGGAGCTGTTTTTT

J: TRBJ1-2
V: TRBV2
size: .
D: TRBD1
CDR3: CASRGDRLLYGYTF
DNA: TGTGCCAGCAGGGGGGACAGGCTTCTATATGGCTACACCTTC

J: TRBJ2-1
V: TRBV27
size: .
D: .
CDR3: CASSLSGTGTEQFF
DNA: TGTGCCAGCAGTTTGAGCGGGACAGGTACGGAGCAGTTCTTC

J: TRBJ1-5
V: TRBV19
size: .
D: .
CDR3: CASSIGGRSSMNQPQHF
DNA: TGTGCCAGTAGTATAGGGGGCAGGAGCTCTATGAATCAGCCCCAGCATTTT

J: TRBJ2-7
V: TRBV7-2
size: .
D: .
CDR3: CASSTDSYEQYF
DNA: TGTGCCAGCAGCACAGACAGCTACGAGCAGTACTTC

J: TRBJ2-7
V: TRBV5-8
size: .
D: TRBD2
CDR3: CASSPSTSGRFYEQYF
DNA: TGTGCCAGCAGCCCGAGTACTAGCGGGAGATTCTACGAGCAGTACTTC

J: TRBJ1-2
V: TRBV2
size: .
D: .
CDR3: CASSAGLEANYGYTF
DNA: TGTGCCAGCAGTGCTGGCCTGGAGGCTAACTATGGCTACACCTTC

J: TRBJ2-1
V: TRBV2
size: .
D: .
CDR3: CASSVTPLAPEQFF
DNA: TGTGCCAGCAGCGTAACCCCTCTAGCGCCTGAGCAGTTCTTC

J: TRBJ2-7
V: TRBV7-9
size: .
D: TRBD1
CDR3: CAVRTSGTGLYEQYF
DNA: TGTGCCGTTAGAACCTCCGGGACAGGACTTTACGAGCAGTACTTC

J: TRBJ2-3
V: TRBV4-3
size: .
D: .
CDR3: CASSQPPLQGGRTDTQYF
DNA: TGCGCCAGCAGCCAACCTCCTCTACAGGGCGGCCGCACAGATACGCAGTATTTT

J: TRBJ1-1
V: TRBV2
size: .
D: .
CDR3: CASSRSSLNTEAFF
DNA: TGTGCCAGCAGCCGAAGCAGTCTGAACACTGAAGCTTTCTTT

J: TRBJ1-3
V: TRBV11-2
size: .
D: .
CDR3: CASSLRQGNTIYF
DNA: TGTGCCAGCAGCTTAAGACAGGGAAACACCATATATTTT

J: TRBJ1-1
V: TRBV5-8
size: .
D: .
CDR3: CASSLAWATATEAFF
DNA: TGTGCCAGCAGCTTGGCGTGGGCTACAGCCACTGAAGCTTTCTTT

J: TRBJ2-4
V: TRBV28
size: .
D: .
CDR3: CASSWVTDSLAKNIQYF
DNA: TGTGCCAGCAGTTGGGTCACCGATTCATTAGCCAAAAACATTCAGTACTTC

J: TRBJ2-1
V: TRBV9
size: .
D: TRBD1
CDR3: CASSKWDRGESYNEQFF
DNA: TGTGCCAGCAGCAAATGGGACAGAGGAGAATCCTACAATGAGCAGTTCTTC

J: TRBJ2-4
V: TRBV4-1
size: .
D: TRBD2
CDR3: CASSQPGGSKNIQYF
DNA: TGCGCCAGCAGCCAGCCGGGAGGATCCAAAAACATTCAGTACTTC

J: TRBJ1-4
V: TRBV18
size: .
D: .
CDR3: CASSPPLVEEKLFF
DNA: TGTGCCAGCTCACCACCCCTGGTGGAAGAAAAACTGTTTTTT

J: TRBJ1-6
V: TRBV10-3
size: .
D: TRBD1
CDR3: CAISGQGNSPLHF
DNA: TGTGCCATCTCGGGACAGGGGAATTCACCCCTCCACTTT

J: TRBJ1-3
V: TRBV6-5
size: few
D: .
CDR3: CASSFRDGTGNTIYF
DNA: TGTGCCAGCAGTTTCCGGGACGGGACTGGAAACACCATATATTTT

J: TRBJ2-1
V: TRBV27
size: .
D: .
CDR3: CASMEVLSIYNEQFF
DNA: TGTGCCAGCATGGAAGTTCTCTCTATCTACAATGAGCAGTTCTTC

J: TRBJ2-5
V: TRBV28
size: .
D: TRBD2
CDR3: CASRMGGSGNQETQYF
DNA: TGTGCCAGCAGAATGGGGGGGAGTGGGAACCAAGAGACCCAGTACTTC

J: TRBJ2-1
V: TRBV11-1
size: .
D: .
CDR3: CASSLESSLGSSYNEQFF
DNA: TGTGCCAGCAGCTTAGAGTCAAGTCTTGGGTCCTCCTACAATGAGCAGTTCTTC

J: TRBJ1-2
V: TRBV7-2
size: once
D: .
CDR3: CASSDTLRGYTF
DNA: TGTGCCAGCAGCGATACCCTCCGGGGCTACACCTTC

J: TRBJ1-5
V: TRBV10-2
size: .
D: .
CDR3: CASSRDGNQPQHF
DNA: TGCGCCAGCAGTCGGGACGGTAATCAGCCCCAGCATTTT

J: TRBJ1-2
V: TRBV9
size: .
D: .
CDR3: CASSVEDGNHYGYTF
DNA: TGTGCCAGCAGCGTAGAAGATGGCAATCACTATGGCTACACCTTC

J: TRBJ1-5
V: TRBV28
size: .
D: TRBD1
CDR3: CATGTEPGQPQHF
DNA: TGTGCCACCGGGACAGAACCCGGTCAGCCCCAGCATTTT

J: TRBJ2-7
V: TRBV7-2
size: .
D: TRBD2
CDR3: CASSPTSSGGYEQYF
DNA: TGTGCCAGCAGCCCCACCAGCTCGGGAGGCTACGAGCAGTACTTC

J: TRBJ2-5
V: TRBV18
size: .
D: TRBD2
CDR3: CASSVLAEWYQETQYF
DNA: TGTGCCAGCTCAGTACTAGCGGAATGGTACCAAGAGACCCAGTACTTC

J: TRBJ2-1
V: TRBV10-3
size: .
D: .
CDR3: CAIGAGRNNEQFF
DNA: TGTGCCATCGGGGCGGGAAGAAACAATGAGCAGTTCTTC

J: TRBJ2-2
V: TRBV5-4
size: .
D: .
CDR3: CASSLEPITLIAGELFF
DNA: TGTGCCAGCAGCTTGGAGCCTATAACACTGATAGCCGGGGAGCTGTTTTTT

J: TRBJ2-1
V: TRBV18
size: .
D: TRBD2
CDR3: CASSPSASGGYNEQFF
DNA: TGTGCCAGCTCACCCTCTGCTAGCGGGGGGTACAATGAGCAGTTCTTC

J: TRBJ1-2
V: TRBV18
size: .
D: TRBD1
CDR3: CASSPLPGTANHYGYTF
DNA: TGTGCCAGCTCACCACTTCCCGGGACAGCGAACCACTATGGCTACACCTTC

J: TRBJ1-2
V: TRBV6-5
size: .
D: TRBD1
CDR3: CASSVLPGGVGYTF
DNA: TGTGCCAGCAGTGTCTTACCAGGGGGTGTAGGCTACACCTTC

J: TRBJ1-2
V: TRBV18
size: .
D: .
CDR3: CASSQGGLPYGYTF
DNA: TGTGCCAGCTCACAAGGCGGGCTACCCTATGGCTACACCTTC

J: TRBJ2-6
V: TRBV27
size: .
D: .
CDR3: CASRDSGANVLTF
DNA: TGTGCCAGCCGTGACTCTGGGGCCAACGTCCTGACTTTC